The TCR beta chain under discussion was sequenced for a study of T-cell reconstitution after alpha-beta-depleted transplantation in children. As it was prepared, the TCRbeta library received unique molecular identifiers. TCRdb itself ran the PCR reads through MiXCR, one entry per CDR3 protein. The top ten hold 4% of the sample, which has about 610,000 distinct CDR3 sequences, over 9.5% seen once. This specimen consisted of PBMCs from the stem cell graft donor, obtained from the stem cell graft. The clonotype comes from a human donor who donated a stem cell graft to a child with acute myeloid leukemia.

CDR3 coding DNA: TGTGCCACCAGTGATTTGCCAGGGGCGCCTGGGGCCAACGTCCTGACTTTC. Protein: CATSDLPGAPGANVLTF. This chain connects TRBV24-1 to TRBJ2-6; weak D call: TRBD1 (6 bases). This CDR3 has 17 residues. The V end lost 0 bases, the J end lost 2 bases, and 10 bases lay between the germline ends. From germline, CDR1 is KGHDR and CDR2 SFDVKD.